Given below is one T cell receptor (beta chain) in context. The data derive from a study of T cell changes during pregnancy in multiple sclerosis. The repertoire was sequenced with immunoSEQ multiplex PCR; TCRdb's copy has only in-frame clones and lacks some. The table includes more than 95,000 clones, approximately 93% detected once. Source: peripheral blood, taken after pregnancy. The receptor was isolated from a female donor with multiple sclerosis, enrolled in a pregnancy study.

CDR3 protein: CASNPGRSTEAFF. The CDR3 nucleotides are TGTGCCAGCAACCCAGGGAGGAGCACTGAAGCTTTCTTT. The chain couples TRBV2 to TRBJ1-1, with a possible D match to TRBD1 (5 bases). The germline CDR1 and CDR2 sequences are SNHLY and FYNNEI. CDR3 length equals 13 residues. V gave up 7 bases and J gave up 4 bases, with 13 bases separating them.